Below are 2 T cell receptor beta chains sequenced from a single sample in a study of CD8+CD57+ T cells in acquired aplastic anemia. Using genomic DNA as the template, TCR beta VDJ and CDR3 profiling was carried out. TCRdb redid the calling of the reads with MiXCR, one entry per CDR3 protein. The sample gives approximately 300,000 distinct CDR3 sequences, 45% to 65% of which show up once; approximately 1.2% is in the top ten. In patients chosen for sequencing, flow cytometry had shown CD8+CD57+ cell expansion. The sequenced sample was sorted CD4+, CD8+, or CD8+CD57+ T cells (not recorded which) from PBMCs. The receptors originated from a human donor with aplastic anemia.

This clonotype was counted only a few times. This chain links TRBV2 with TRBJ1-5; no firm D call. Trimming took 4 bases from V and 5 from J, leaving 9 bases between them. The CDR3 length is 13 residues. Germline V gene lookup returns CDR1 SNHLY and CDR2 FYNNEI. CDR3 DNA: TGTGCCAGCAGTGCGTCAGGAGATCAGCCCCAGCATTTT. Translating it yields CASSASGDQPQHF.

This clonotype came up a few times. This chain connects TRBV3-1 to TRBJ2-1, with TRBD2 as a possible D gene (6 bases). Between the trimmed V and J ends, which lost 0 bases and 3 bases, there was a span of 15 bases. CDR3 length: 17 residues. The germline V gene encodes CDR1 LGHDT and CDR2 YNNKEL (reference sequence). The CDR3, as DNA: TGTGCCAGCAGCCAAGACCGTAACGGGGGTAGCTACAATGAGCAGTTCTTC. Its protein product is CASSQDRNGGSYNEQFF.